The 21 T cell receptor beta chains in this list originate from one sample, sequenced in a study of T-cell reconstitution after alpha-beta-depleted transplantation in children (dated by TCRdb to the mid-2010s). Libraries came from PCR. Sequencing was performed on an Illumina HiSeq 2500. Molecular barcoding was employed in the preparation of TCR libraries, with unique molecular identifiers being used to normalize TCRbeta repertoire quantification. TCRdb's own reprocessing of the public reads used fastp at Q25 and MiXCR and kept productive beta chains. One record per CDR3 amino acid sequence lists the most common genes and DNA. The sample includes a few hundred thousand distinct CDR3 sequences, with around 17% observed a single time. The top ten hold 3% to 4% of the sample. The source was PBMCs from the stem cell graft donor, collected from the stem cell graft. The receptors come from a human donor who donated a stem cell graft to a child with acute lymphoblastic leukemia.

The rearrangement joins TRBV20-1 to TRBJ2-7, with 7 bases lining up with TRBD1. CDR3 size: 13 residues. The germline V gene encodes CDR1 DFQATT and CDR2 SNEGSKA (reference sequence). V shed 6 bases, J shed 4 bases, and the junction held 9 bases outside the gene matches. In nucleotides, the CDR3 is TGCAGTGCACAGGGGCGACTCGAGTACGAGCAGTACTTC. This sequence encodes CSAQGRLEYEQYF.

This clonotype was seen ten or more times. The chain carries TRBV5-1 and TRBJ2-1, with TRBD2 matching 12 bases. The V segment lost 2 bases and the J segment 7 bases; nucleotides outside the gene matches: 4. The V gene's germline CDR1 is SGHRS and CDR2 YFSETQ. This CDR3 contains 15 residues. For the CDR3, the DNA is TGCGCCAGCAGCTTTACTAGCGGGAGGTCGAATGAGCAGTTCTTC. It translates to CASSFTSGRSNEQFF.

This clonotype was seen more than once but under ten times. The genes are TRBV4-1 and TRBJ2-3; TRBD2 might be the D (6 bases). V dropped 2 bases and J dropped 2 bases, with 23 bases sitting between them. From germline, CDR1 is MGHRA and CDR2 YSYEKL. This CDR3 has 19 residues. The CDR3 DNA follows: TGCGCCAGCAGCCAAAGGGTGGGATGGTGGGAGGCGGCCACAGATACGCAGTATTTT. The encoded protein is CASSQRVGWWEAATDTQYF.

This clonotype appeared a few times. The genes are TRBV5-6 and TRBJ2-5, with D unresolved. V was pared by 0 bases and J by 4 bases, with 16 bases between. This CDR3 contains 16 residues. CDR1 SGHDT and CDR2 YYEEEE come from the germline V gene. CDR3 nucleotides: TGTGCCAGCAGCTTGGCCGGAGAGGTGGAAGCAGAGACCCAGTACTTC. Its translation: CASSLAGEVEAETQYF. Looking up the rest from reference TRBV5-6 and TRBJ2-5 gives the full variable domain: DAGVTQSPTHLIKTRGQQVTLRCSPKSGHDTVSWYQQALGQGPQFIFQYYEEEERQRGNFPDRFSGHQFPNYSSELNVNALLLGDSALYLCASSLAGEVEAETQYFGPGTRLLVL.

This clonotype was seen more than once but under ten times. Written as DNA, the CDR3 is TGTGCCAGCAGCCCCGCGGGGGTTGAAGCTTTCTTT. Translating gives CASSPAGVEAFF. The chain joins TRBV3-1 to TRBJ1-1, with D maybe TRBD1 (5 bases). CDR1 and CDR2 (germline): LGHDT, YNNKEL (reference sequence). The CDR3 runs to 12 residues. Trimming took 4 bases from V and 7 from J, leaving 10 bases between them.

This clonotype was recorded a few times. The V call is TRBV19, the J call TRBJ1-4, with D uncertain. Germline V gene lookup returns CDR1 LNHDA and CDR2 SQIVND (reference sequence). The CDR3 is 15 residues long. Trimming cost V 3 bases and J 3 bases, with 11 bases left between them. As DNA, the CDR3 is TGTGCCAGTAGTATGTGGGCGGGGTCTAATGAAAAACTGTTTTTT. Encoded protein: CASSMWAGSNEKLFF. The entire variable domain, with the rest obtained from reference TRBV19 and TRBJ1-4, is as follows: DGGITQSPKYLFRKEGQNVTLSCEQNLNHDAMYWYRQDPGQGLRLIYYSQIVNDFQKGDIAEGYSVSREKKESFPLTVTSAQKNPTAFYLCASSMWAGSNEKLFFGSGTQLSVL.

In this sample, this clonotype turned up a few times. The V call is TRBV12-3 or TRBV12-4, the J call TRBJ2-3, with TRBD1 identical over 10 bases. Trimming at V came to 5 bases and at J to 6 bases, leaving 8 bases not matched to a gene. CDR3 length: 15 amino acids. The CDR3 reads CASSLTGGHPDTQYF. The CDR3 region has the DNA TGTGCCAGCAGTCTGACAGGGGGCCATCCGGATACGCAGTATTTT.

The genes are TRBV5-1 and TRBJ1-5, with TRBD1 identical over 11 bases. After removal of 0 bases from V and 6 bases from J, the junction contained 8 bases not matched to a gene. In germline, CDR1 is SGHRS, CDR2 YFSETQ. This CDR3 spans 17 amino acids. CDR3 sequence reads: CASSLVPVGTGGQPQHF. CDR3 nucleotides: TGCGCCAGCAGCTTGGTTCCGGTTGGGACAGGGGGTCAGCCCCAGCATTTT. The complete variable domain, with remaining parts taken from reference TRBV5-1 and TRBJ1-5, reads KAGVTQTPRYLIKTRGQQVTLSCSPISGHRSVSWYQQTPGQGLQFLFEYFSETQRNKGNFPGRFSGRQFSNSRSEMNVSTLELGDSALYLCASSLVPVGTGGQPQHFGDGTRLSIL.

V gene TRBV10-2 combines with J gene TRBJ2-4, with TRBD2 identical over 10 bases. This CDR3 is built from 15 residues. V lost 3 bases to trimming and J lost 9 bases; unmatched junction nucleotides: 8. Looked up from germline, CDR1 is WSHSY and CDR2 is SAAADI. CDR3 DNA sequence: TGCGCCAGCAGTGAAGGGCTAGCGGGAGCAACCATTCAGTACTTC. This encodes CASSEGLAGATIQYF.

The J gene is TRBJ2-4, the V gene TRBV2; 9 bases are a match to TRBD1. Trimming took 5 bases from V and 5 from J; bases not matched to a gene: 10. The V gene's germline CDR1 is SNHLY and CDR2 FYNNEI. The CDR3 spans 16 residues. CDR3 sequence (DNA): TGTGCCAGCAGTCTTTTGGACAGGGGCTTCGAAAACATTCAGTACTTC. Translated, it gives CASSLLDRGFENIQYF.

This clonotype was detected ten times or more. The gene calls are TRBV10-2 and TRBJ1-1, with D perhaps TRBD1 (5 bases). The CDR3 spans 14 residues. The ends were cut back, 2 bases at V and 1 base at J, with 8 bases in the middle. In germline, CDR1 is WSHSY, CDR2 SAAADI. CDR3 in amino acids: CASSEGHPNTEAFF. In nucleotides, the CDR3 is TGCGCCAGCAGTGAGGGACATCCGAACACTGAAGCTTTCTTT.

This sequence joins TRBV4-2 and TRBJ2-1; tentatively, D is TRBD2 (5 bases). Trimming left V 3 bases short and J 6 bases short, with 21 bases between. Per the germline V gene, CDR1 is LGHNA and CDR2 is YNFKEQ. The CDR3 covers 17 residues. The CDR3 region has the DNA TGTGCCAGCAGCCAGGAGGCCGGGCCCATAGCCGTCAATGAGCAGTTCTTC. Translation gives CASSQEAGPIAVNEQFF.

The V call is TRBV9, the J call TRBJ2-3; the D is unclear. In germline, CDR1 is SGDLS, CDR2 YYNGEE. The CDR3 sequence is 15 residues long. Deletions cut 0 bases from V and 0 bases from J, with 8 bases between. The CDR3 protein is CASSVEGISTDTQYF. CDR3 nucleotides: TGTGCCAGCAGCGTAGAAGGGATAAGCACAGATACGCAGTATTTT.

V and J are TRBV5-5 and TRBJ1-3; 7 nucleotides match TRBD1. CDR1 and CDR2 from the germline V gene are SGHKS and YYEKEE (reference sequence). The CDR3 contains 16 residues. J lost 4 bases, V lost 1 base, and 8 bases had no gene match. The chain's CDR3 is CASSLYPTGAGNTIYF. In DNA form, the CDR3 reads TGTGCCAGCAGCTTGTATCCCACAGGGGCCGGAAACACCATATATTTT.

The V gene is TRBV20-1, the J gene TRBJ1-3; D gene ambiguous. Trimming shortened V by 0 bases and J by 3 bases, and 12 bases separated the two germline ends. There are 15 residues in the CDR3. Germline V lookup: CDR1 DFQATT, CDR2 SNEGSKA (reference sequence). The CDR3 sequence is CSARDQPTYGNTIYF. As DNA, the CDR3 is TGCAGTGCTAGAGATCAACCGACCTATGGAAACACCATATATTTT.

This clonotype was detected only a few times. This rearrangement joins TRBV6-5 to TRBJ1-1; 7 bases fit TRBD1. The CDR3 contains 18 residues. V gave up 4 bases and J gave up 0 bases; unmatched junction bases: 14. Germline values: CDR1 MNHEY, CDR2 SVGAGI. CDR3 sequence reads: CASSFKRGLQPMNTEAFF. DNA of the CDR3: TGTGCCAGCAGTTTCAAAAGGGGGCTGCAGCCCATGAACACTGAAGCTTTCTTT.

This clonotype was picked up a small number of times. This chain uses TRBV19 with TRBJ2-1; D remains unclear. CDR1 is LNHDA, CDR2 SQIVND, per germline (reference sequence). This CDR3 is 13 amino acids long. Trimming left V 1 base short and J 6 bases short, with 7 bases between. As DNA, the CDR3 is TGTGCCAGTAGTATAGTCCGGACCAATGAGCAGTTCTTC. Its protein product is CASSIVRTNEQFF.

On this clonotype: The junction shows a germline mismatch at one end, possibly a read error. The gene calls are TRBV6-1 and TRBJ1-2; TRBD1 agrees at 11 bases. This CDR3 is 14 amino acids long. Germline CDR1 MNHNS, CDR2 SASEGT. As DNA, the CDR3 is TGTGCCAGCAGTGAAATAGGACAGGGGGCCCGGCGGGGCTTC. Protein sequence: CASSEIGQGARRGF.

This rearrangement joins TRBV25-1 to TRBJ2-2; 9 bases agree with TRBD1. V lost 8 bases and J lost 0; bases outside the gene matches: 4. This CDR3 has 15 residues. Germline V gene sequence: CDR1 MGHDK, CDR2 SYGVNS. CDR3 sequence (DNA): TGTGCCAGCGCCGGGACAGGGACGAACACCGGGGAGCTGTTTTTT. Protein sequence: CASAGTGTNTGELFF. The variable domain in full, with the rest retrieved from reference TRBV25-1 and TRBJ2-2, is EADIYQTPRYLVIGTGKKITLECSQTMGHDKMYWYQQDPGMELHLIHYSYGVNSTEKGDLSSESTVSRIRTEHFPLTLESARPSHTSQYLCASAGTGTNTGELFFGEGSRLTVL.

The V gene is TRBV27, the J gene TRBJ2-7, with a tentative D call TRBD1 (6 bases). The V and J ends lost 4 bases and 3 bases respectively, with 16 bases between them. CDR3 length equals 15 residues. Germline CDR1 reads MNHEY; CDR2 reads SMNVEV (reference sequence). The CDR3 DNA reads as TGTGCCAGCAGTTACCAGGGGATTCCGGTCTACGAGCAGTACTTC. Translation: CASSYQGIPVYEQYF.

This clonotype was observed a few times. V gene TRBV27 combines with J gene TRBJ2-7; D is perhaps TRBD1 (6 bases). Looked up from germline, CDR1 is MNHEY and CDR2 is SMNVEV (reference sequence). Trimming cost V 7 bases and J 5 bases, with 12 bases left between them. The CDR3 consists of 12 residues. CDR3 sequence reads: CASTGAGDEQYF. The CDR3 region has the DNA TGTGCCAGCACCGGGGCAGGGGACGAGCAGTACTTC.